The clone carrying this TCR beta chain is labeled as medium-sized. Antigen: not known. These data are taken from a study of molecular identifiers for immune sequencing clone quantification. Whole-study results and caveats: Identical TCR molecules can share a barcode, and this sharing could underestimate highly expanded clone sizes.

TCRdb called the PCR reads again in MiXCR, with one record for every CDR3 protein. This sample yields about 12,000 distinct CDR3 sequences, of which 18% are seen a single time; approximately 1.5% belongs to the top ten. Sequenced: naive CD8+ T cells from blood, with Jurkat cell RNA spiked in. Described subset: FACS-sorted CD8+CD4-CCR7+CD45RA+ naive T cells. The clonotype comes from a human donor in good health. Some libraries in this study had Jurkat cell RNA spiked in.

Here the CDR3 reads CASSGLAGEGTDTQYF. The CDR3 nucleotides are TGTGCCAGCAGCGGACTAGCGGGAGAAGGTACAGATACGCAGTATTTT. The chain links TRBV9 to TRBJ2-3; 12 bases agree with TRBD2. V was clipped by 3 bases and J by 3 bases; unmatched bases: 5. Looked up from germline, CDR1 is SGDLS and CDR2 is YYNGEE. This CDR3 is 16 amino acids long.